This T cell receptor beta chain was captured in a study of regulatory T cells in long-lasting Graves disease. Time point noted: persistent/refractory GD, antithyroid drugs over 5 years with positive TRAb. Extracted RNA from PBMCs served as the source of the TCR library. Relying on iRepertoire HTBI primers and Arm-PCR of CDR3 regions, the team built TCR beta libraries. TCRdb re-analysed the multiplex PCR reads in MiXCR, keeping a single row per CDR3 protein. The sample has around 460,000 distinct CDR3 sequences; about 20% are singletons. The CDR3 is 14 amino acids. Trimming cost V 3 bases and J 2 bases, with 11 bases left between them. Germline V gene data show CDR1 as SGHDT and CDR2 as YYEEEE.

The starting material was peripheral blood mononuclear cells (PBMCs), obtained when the disease was refractory, from a patient treated with antithyroid drugs. The V and J genes are TRBV5-6 and TRBJ1-1, with D possibly TRBD1 on 6 matching bases. This clonotype originated in a female donor with Graves disease. The CDR3 DNA follows: TGTGCCAGCAGCTGGGGGACACTCAACACTGAAGCTTTCTTT. Translating it yields CASSWGTLNTEAFF. The full variable domain, with the rest looked up from reference TRBV5-6 and TRBJ1-1, is DAGVTQSPTHLIKTRGQQVTLRCSPKSGHDTVSWYQQALGQGPQFIFQYYEEEERQRGNFPDRFSGHQFPNYSSELNVNALLLGDSALYLCASSWGTLNTEAFFGQGTRLTVV.